The clone carrying this TCR beta chain was observed a few times. Its matching antigen is unknown. This sample was included in a study of cytomegalovirus exposure and HLA in healthy donors. At the level of the study: When 350 to 500 donors were genotyped, approximately 81% of them were found to fall in the Caucasian-associated ancestry cluster.

General study points: Presence/absence analyses treated sequencing depth as roughly uniform across donors. The only immune exposure information that was available was CMV serostatus.

This PCR relied on a set of 60 Vbeta primers and 13 Jbeta primers. The table came from immunoSEQ multiplex PCR; TCRdb's copy has only in-frame clones and leaves some out. The sample records 150,000 to 200,000 clones, about four fifths being singletons. The CDR3 is made up of 15 amino acids. V was pared by 4 bases and J by 8 bases, with 11 bases of the junction left unmatched. CDR1 and CDR2 (germline): SGHNT, YYREEE (reference sequence). Sequenced: PBMCs. J is TRBJ2-1 and V is TRBV5-4, with 8 bases aligning to TRBD1. This clonotype was sampled from a middle-aged woman in good health and CMV-seronegative. CDR3 loop: CASSPRQGLSDEQFF. The CDR3 DNA is TGTGCCAGCAGCCCAAGACAGGGGTTGAGCGATGAGCAGTTCTTC.